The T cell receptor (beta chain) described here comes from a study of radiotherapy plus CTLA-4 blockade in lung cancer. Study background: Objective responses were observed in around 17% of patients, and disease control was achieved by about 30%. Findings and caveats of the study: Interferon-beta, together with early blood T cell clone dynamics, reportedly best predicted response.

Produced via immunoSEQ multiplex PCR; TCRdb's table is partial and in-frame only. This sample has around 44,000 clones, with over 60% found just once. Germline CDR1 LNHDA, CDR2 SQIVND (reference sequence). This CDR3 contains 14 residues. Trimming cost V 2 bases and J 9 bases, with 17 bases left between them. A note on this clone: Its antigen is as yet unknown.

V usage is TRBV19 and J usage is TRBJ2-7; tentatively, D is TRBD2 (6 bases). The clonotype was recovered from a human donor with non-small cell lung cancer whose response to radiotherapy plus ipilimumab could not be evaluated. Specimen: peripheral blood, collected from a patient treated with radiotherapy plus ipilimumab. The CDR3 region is CASSIYVGGGRQYF. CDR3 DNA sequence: TGTGCCAGTAGTATATATGTGGGGGGAGGTCGGCAGTACTTC. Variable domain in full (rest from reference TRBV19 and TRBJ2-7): DGGITQSPKYLFRKEGQNVTLSCEQNLNHDAMYWYRQDPGQGLRLIYYSQIVNDFQKGDIAEGYSVSREKKESFPLTVTSAQKNPTAFYLCASSIYVGGGRQYFGPGTRLTVT.